Listed here are 16 T cell receptor beta chains from one sample, sequenced in a study of esophageal squamous cell carcinoma under preoperative chemotherapy. TCRdb re-analysed the PCR reads in MiXCR, keeping a single row per CDR3 protein. The data contain about 6,600 distinct CDR3 sequences, 25% to 40% of them singletons. Regarding time point: before preoperative PTX-NDP chemotherapy. This sample was obtained from a patient given preoperative chemotherapy. The receptor set was obtained from a human donor with esophageal squamous cell carcinoma. The donor label of this sample is uncertain.

This clonotype was seen many times. V usage is TRBV27 and J usage is TRBJ2-1, with 10 bases fitting TRBD2. The CDR3 length is 16 residues. V lost 5 bases to trimming and J lost 9 bases; unmatched junction nucleotides: 13. The germline CDR1 and CDR2 sequences are MNHEY and SMNVEV (reference sequence). CDR3 sequence reads: CASSPSTLAGEVEQFF. CDR3 nucleotide sequence: TGTGCCAGCAGTCCATCGACTCTAGCGGGAGAGGTTGAGCAGTTCTTC.

By its share, this clonotype is medium-sized (0.01 to 0.1%). The chain links TRBV11-2 to TRBJ2-1, with D tentatively TRBD1 or TRBD2 (5 bases each). This CDR3 spans 12 amino acids. The V gene's germline CDR1 is SGHAT and CDR2 FQNNGV. The ends were cut back, 4 bases at V and 10 bases at J, with 11 bases in the middle. CDR3: CASSSEGSEQFF. CDR3 coding DNA: TGTGCCAGCAGCTCCGAGGGGTCCGAGCAGTTCTTC.

This clonotype was recorded at least ten times. The rearrangement joins TRBV27 to TRBJ2-1; 10 positions match TRBD2. CDR3 length: 14 residues. V trimming: 8 bases; J trimming: 7 bases; junction bases outside the gene matches: 8. Germline CDR1 is MNHEY and CDR2 is SMNVEV (reference sequence). The CDR3 protein is CASSSGSQLNEQFF. CDR3 nucleotides: TGTGCCAGCTCTAGCGGGAGTCAGTTGAATGAGCAGTTCTTC.

This clonotype is labeled large (0.1 to 1%). This sequence joins TRBV10-1 and TRBJ2-1; possibly TRBD2 for D (6 bases). TRBJ2-7 explains the end of the DNA better; the J call may be wrong. The CDR3 contains 15 residues. Germline CDR1 is WNHNN and CDR2 is SYGVQD (reference sequence). In DNA, the CDR3 is TGCGCCAGCAGTGACGGACGGGGAGGCCCCTACGAGCAGTACTTC. This sequence encodes CASSDGRGGPYEQYF.

At least ten counts were recorded for this clonotype. This chain links TRBV27 with TRBJ2-1, with unresolved D. The J call may be in error: the DNA end matches TRBJ2-7 better. The germline gives CDR1 MNHEY, CDR2 SMNVEV (reference sequence). The CDR3 consists of 13 residues. This chain's CDR3 is CASSFGLNYEQYF. In nucleotides, the CDR3 is TGTGCCAGCAGTTTTGGTCTCAACTACGAGCAGTACTTC.

This clonotype appeared a single time. The chain recombines TRBV6-5 with TRBJ2-1, with no clear D. Trimming took 4 bases from V and 10 from J, leaving 17 bases between them. Looked up from germline, CDR1 is MNHEY and CDR2 is SVGAGI. This CDR3 has 14 residues. The CDR3 bases are TGTGCCAGCAGTTCAGGAGTACCTTCCTACGAGCAGTTCTTC. This encodes CASSSGVPSYEQFF.

This clonotype was recorded at least ten times. This chain connects TRBV6-1 to TRBJ1-2; D gene uncertain. The V gene lost 0 bases and the J gene lost 5 bases, with 4 bases spanning the gap. CDR3 length: 12 residues. The germline CDR1 and CDR2 sequences are MNHNS and SASEGT. The CDR3 loop is CASSEARYGYTF. The CDR3 coding sequence is TGTGCCAGCAGTGAAGCTCGATATGGCTACACCTTC.

The table lists this clonotype with many counts. This chain uses TRBV6-5 with TRBJ1-1, with a tentative D call TRBD1 (5 bases). Germline V gives CDR1 MNHEY, CDR2 SVGAGI. V gave up 2 bases and J gave up 4 bases, with 14 bases separating them. This CDR3 has 15 amino acids. The CDR3 DNA is TGTGCCAGCAGTTACGAGGAGGGGATGGGCACTGAAGCTTTCTTT. Protein product: CASSYEEGMGTEAFF.

This clonotype is medium-sized. For the CDR3, the DNA is TGTGCCAGCAGCCCGGGACAGCAAGAGACCCAGTACTTC. It encodes CASSPGQQETQYF. The chain carries TRBV7-8 and TRBJ2-5, with 7 bases fitting TRBD1. J gave up 2 bases and V 5 bases, and 2 bases lay outside the gene matches. This CDR3 has 13 amino acids. Germline V gene sequence: CDR1 SGHVS, CDR2 FQNEAQ.

J is TRBJ2-7 and V is TRBV6-1; D is perhaps TRBD1 or TRBD2 (5 bases each). CDR3 length: 13 amino acids. The germline CDR1 and CDR2 sequences are MNHNS and SASEGT. CDR3 DNA: TGTGCCAGCAGTGAATTCGGGACCGACGAGCGGTACGTC. The encoded protein is CASSEFGTDERYV.

This clonotype is labeled as large. The rearrangement links TRBV27 to TRBJ2-1; D is unclear. The V and J ends lost 1 base and 7 bases respectively, with 11 bases between them. The CDR3 has 14 residues. Germline lookup yields CDR1 MNHEY and CDR2 SMNVEV (reference sequence). CDR3 protein: CASSLFGRRNEQFF. Written as DNA, the CDR3 is TGTGCCAGCAGTTTATTCGGGCGAAGGAATGAGCAGTTCTTC.

In its sample, this clonotype was seen a few times. An end of the junction does not agree with germline; a read error may underlie this. This chain connects TRBV7-6 to TRBJ2-3; unclear D gene. The length of the CDR3 is 11 residues. Germline V lookup: CDR1 SGHVS, CDR2 FNYEAQ. The CDR3 DNA reads TGTGCCAGCAGCTCGAAAGAGACCCGGTACTTT. It yields the protein CASSSKETRYF.

The chain joins TRBV6-9 to TRBJ2-5; 13 positions match TRBD2. The J call may be in error: the DNA end matches TRBJ2-7 better. Per the germline V gene, CDR1 is MNHGY and CDR2 is SVAAGI. CDR3 length equals 20 residues. CDR3 loop: CASSYFGGTSGRATDYEQYF. As DNA, the CDR3 is TGTGCCAGCAGTTATTTTGGGGGTACTAGCGGGAGGGCCACGGATTACGAGCAGTACTTC.

A remark on this clonotype: Since a much larger clone is just one base distant, this may be a read error. The rearrangement joins TRBV7-3 to TRBJ2-1; D call uncertain. Germline CDR1 SGHTA, CDR2 FQGTGA. CDR3 size: 13 residues. The DNA of the CDR3 is TGTGTCAGCAGCTTAGGCCCGGATGGGATTCAGTTCTTC. Protein: CVSSLGPDGIQFF.

This clonotype showed up many times. The J gene is TRBJ2-1, the V gene TRBV6-2 or TRBV6-3, with 9 nucleotides matching TRBD2. With V trimmed by 5 bases and J by 8 bases, 10 bases remained unmatched. Germline CDR1 MNHEY, CDR2 SVGEGT. The CDR3 is 15 residues long. CDR3 residues: CASSRPGTSLDEQFF. CDR3 sequence (DNA): TGTGCCAGCAGTCGTCCCGGGACTAGCCTCGATGAGCAGTTCTTC.

This clonotype was detected many times. This chain links TRBV11-2 with TRBJ2-2, with D tentatively TRBD2 (6 bases). Germline V CDR1 and CDR2: SGHAT, FQNNGV. The CDR3 length is 13 residues. V lost 5 bases, J lost 9 bases, and 13 bases lay in between. CDR3 in DNA: TGTGCCAGCAGCCCCGGGAGAACCAGGGAGCTGTTTTTT. Its protein is CASSPGRTRELFF.